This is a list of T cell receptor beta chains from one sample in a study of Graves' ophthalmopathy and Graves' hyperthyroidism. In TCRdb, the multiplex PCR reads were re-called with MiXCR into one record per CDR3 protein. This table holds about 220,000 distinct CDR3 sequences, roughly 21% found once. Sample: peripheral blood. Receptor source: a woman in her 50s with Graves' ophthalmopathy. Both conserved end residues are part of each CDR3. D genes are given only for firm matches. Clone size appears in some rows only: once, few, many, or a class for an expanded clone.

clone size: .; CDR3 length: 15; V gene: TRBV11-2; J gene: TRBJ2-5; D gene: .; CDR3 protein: CASSPQLGIKETQYF; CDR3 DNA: TGTGCCAGCAGTCCTCAGCTCGGGATAAAAGAGACCCAGTACTTC
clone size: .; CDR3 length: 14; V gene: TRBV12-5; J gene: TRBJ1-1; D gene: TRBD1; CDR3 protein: CASGSDRANTEAFF; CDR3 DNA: TGTGCTAGTGGCTCGGACAGGGCGAACACTGAAGCTTTCTTT
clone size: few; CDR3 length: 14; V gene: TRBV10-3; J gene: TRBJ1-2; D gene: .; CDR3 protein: CAISELEGSYGYTF; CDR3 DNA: TGTGCCATCAGTGAACTAGAAGGATCCTATGGCTACACCTTC
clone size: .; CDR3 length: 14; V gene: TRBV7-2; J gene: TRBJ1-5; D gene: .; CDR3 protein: CASSLPGTNQPQHF; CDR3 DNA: TGTGCCAGCAGCTTACCTGGTACCAATCAGCCCCAGCATTTT
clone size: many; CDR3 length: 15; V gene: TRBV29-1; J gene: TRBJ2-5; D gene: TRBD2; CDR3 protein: CSVGASGTSGETQYF; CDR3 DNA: TGCAGCGTTGGGGCCTCAGGGACTAGCGGAGAGACCCAGTACTTC
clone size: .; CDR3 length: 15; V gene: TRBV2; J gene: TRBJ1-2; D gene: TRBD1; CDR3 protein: CASRGTATNNYGYTF; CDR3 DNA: TGTGCCAGCAGAGGGACAGCAACCAATAACTATGGCTACACCTTC
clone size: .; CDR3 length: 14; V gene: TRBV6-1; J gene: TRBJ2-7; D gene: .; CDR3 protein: CASRPGGTAYEQYF; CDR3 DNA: TGTGCCAGCAGACCAGGGGGGACTGCCTACGAGCAGTACTTC
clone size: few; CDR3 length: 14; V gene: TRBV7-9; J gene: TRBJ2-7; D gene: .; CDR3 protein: CASSSVRGDYEQYF; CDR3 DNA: TGTGCCAGCAGCTCTGTGAGGGGGGACTACGAGCAGTACTTC
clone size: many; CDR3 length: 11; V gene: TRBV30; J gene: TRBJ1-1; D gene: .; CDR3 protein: CAWSVRGEAFF; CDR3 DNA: TGTGCCTGGAGTGTACGAGGGGAAGCTTTCTTT
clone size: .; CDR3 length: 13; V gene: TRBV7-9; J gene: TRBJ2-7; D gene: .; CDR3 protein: CASSPSRDYEQYF; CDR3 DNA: TGTGCCAGCAGCCCGTCCCGGGACTACGAGCAGTACTTC
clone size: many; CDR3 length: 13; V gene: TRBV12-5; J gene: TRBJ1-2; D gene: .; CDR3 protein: CASGLGGNYGYTF; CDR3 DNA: TGTGCTAGTGGTTTGGGGGGGAACTATGGCTACACCTTC
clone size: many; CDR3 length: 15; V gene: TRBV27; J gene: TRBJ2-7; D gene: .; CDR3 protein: CASSLNGVSSYEQYF; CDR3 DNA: TGTGCCAGCAGTTTAAACGGAGTCAGCTCCTACGAGCAGTACTTC
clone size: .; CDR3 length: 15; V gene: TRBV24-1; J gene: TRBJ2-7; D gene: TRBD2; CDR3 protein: CATSESSGATYEQYF; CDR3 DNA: TGTGCCACCAGTGAGTCTAGCGGGGCCACCTACGAGCAGTACTTC
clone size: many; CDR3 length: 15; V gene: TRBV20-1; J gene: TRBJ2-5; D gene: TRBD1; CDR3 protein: CSARDADRGQETQYF; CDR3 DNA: TGCAGTGCTAGAGACGCTGACAGGGGCCAAGAGACCCAGTACTTC
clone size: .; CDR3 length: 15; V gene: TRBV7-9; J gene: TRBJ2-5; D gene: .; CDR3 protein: CAWSPPQGRQETQYF; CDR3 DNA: TGTGCCTGGAGTCCCCCCCAGGGGAGGCAGGAGACCCAGTACTTC
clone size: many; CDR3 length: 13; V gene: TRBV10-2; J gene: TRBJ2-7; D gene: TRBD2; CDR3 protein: CASGLAGGLEQYF; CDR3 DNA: TGCGCCAGCGGACTAGCGGGAGGGCTGGAGCAGTACTTC
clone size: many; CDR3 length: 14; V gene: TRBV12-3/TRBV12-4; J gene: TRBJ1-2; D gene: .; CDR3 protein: CASSFRGSGNGYTF; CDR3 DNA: TGTGCCAGCAGTTTTAGGGGGTCGGGCAATGGCTACACCTTC
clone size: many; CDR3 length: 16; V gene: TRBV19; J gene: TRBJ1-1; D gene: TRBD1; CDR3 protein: CASSIGDRGTYTEAFF; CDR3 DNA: TGTGCCAGTAGTATCGGGGACAGGGGGACCTACACTGAAGCTTTCTTT
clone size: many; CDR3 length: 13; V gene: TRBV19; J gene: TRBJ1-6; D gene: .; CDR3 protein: CASGIQNNSPLHF; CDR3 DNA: TGTGCCAGCGGGATACAGAATAATTCACCCCTCCACTTT
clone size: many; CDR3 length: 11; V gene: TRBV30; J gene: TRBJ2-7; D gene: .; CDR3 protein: CAWSDRYEQYF; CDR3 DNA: TGTGCCTGGAGTGACCGCTACGAGCAGTACTTC
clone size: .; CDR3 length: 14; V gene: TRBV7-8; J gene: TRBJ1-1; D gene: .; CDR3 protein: CASSLVRASRRAFF; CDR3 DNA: TGTGCCAGCAGCTTAGTCCGTGCGTCGAGACGAGCTTTCTTT
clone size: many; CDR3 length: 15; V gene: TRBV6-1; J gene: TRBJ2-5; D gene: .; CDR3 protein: CASSETSGGRKTQYF; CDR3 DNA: TGTGCCAGCAGTGAAACGTCCGGGGGGCGGAAGACCCAGTACTTC
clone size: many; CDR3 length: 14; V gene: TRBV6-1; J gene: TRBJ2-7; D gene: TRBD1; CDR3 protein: CASRRDSPSREQYF; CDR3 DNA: TGTGCCAGCAGAAGGGACAGCCCTTCTCGAGAGCAGTACTTC
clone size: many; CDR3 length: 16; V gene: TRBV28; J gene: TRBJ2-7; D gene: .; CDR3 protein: CASSIQGLGVTYEQYF; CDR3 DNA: TGTGCCAGCAGTATACAGGGATTGGGGGTTACCTACGAGCAGTACTTC
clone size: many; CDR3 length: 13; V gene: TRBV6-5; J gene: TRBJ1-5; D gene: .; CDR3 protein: CASLVSADQPQHF; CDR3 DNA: TGTGCCAGCCTTGTATCGGCAGATCAGCCCCAGCATTTT
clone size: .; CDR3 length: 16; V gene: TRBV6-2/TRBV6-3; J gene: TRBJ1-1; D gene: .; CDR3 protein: CASSSRGGAMNTEAFF; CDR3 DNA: TGTGCCAGCAGTTCCCGAGGGGGGGCCATGAACACTGAAGCTTTCTTT
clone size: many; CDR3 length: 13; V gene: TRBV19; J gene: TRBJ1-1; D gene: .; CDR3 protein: CASSIVGGAEAFF; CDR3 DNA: TGTGCCAGTAGTATCGTCGGGGGGGCTGAAGCTTTCTTT
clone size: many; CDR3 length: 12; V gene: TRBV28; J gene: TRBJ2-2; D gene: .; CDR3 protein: CASSFPQGLRFF; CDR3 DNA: TGTGCCAGCAGTTTCCCCCAGGGCCTTAGGTTTTTT